This T cell receptor beta chain derives from a study of post-analysis software for immune sequencing data. At the level of the study: Recorded disease courses covered relapsing-remitting, secondary progressive and progressive-relapsing multiple sclerosis. Some patients had no subtype annotation.

V dropped 6 bases and J dropped 2 bases, with 18 bases sitting between them. The CDR3 spans 16 residues. Notes on the study in general: Elevated frequency relative to controls characterized roughly 5 TRBV segments in patients, TRBV5-6, TRBV5-1 and TRBV20-1 among them. Compared against controls, patients with multiple sclerosis displayed significantly lower normalized Chao1 diversity. Analysis by F measure revealed that same-batch samples clustered strongly together.

Unique molecular identifiers were carried by the TCR beta cDNA libraries. Each batch of about 0.95 to 10 million T cells produced approximately 470,000 cDNA molecules. MiXCR, applied by TCRdb to the PCR reads, yields one record per CDR3 protein. The profile covers hundreds of thousands of distinct CDR3 sequences, with roughly 46% appearing a single time and 12% taken by the ten largest. This clonotype came up a few times. Its specificity is not known. The sequenced sample consisted of blood. The chain links TRBV12-3 or TRBV12-4 to TRBJ2-3, with D possibly being TRBD2 (5 bases). The TCR comes from a girl aged 10 to 17 with multiple sclerosis. The CDR3 DNA reads TGTGCCAGCAGCCACCGTGGAGGCCTGTACACAGATACGCAGTATTTT. This gives the protein CASSHRGGLYTDTQYF.